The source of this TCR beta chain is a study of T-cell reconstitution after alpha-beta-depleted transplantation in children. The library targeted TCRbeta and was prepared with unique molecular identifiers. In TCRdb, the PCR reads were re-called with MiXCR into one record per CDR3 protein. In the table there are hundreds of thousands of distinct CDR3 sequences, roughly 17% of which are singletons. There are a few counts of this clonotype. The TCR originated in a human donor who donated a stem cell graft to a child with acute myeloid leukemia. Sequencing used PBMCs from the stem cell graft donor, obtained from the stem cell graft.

The CDR3 DNA sequence: TGTGCCAGCAGCTTTGGTTGGGACGAGCAGTACTTC. This encodes CASSFGWDEQYF. The chain uses TRBV11-2 and TRBJ2-7; D is unclear. Germline V CDR1 and CDR2: SGHAT, FQNNGV. CDR3 length equals 12 residues. Trimming cost V 3 bases and J 5 bases, with 8 bases left between them. Drawing the rest from reference TRBV11-2 and TRBJ2-7, the complete variable domain is EAGVAQSPRYKIIEKRQSVAFWCNPISGHATLYWYQQILGQGPKLLIQFQNNGVVDDSQLPKDRFSAERLKGVDSTLKIQPAKLEDSAVYLCASSFGWDEQYFGPGTRLTVT.